This record concerns one TCR beta chain sequence. Its antigen remains unidentified. TCRdb processed the 5' RACE reads anew with MiXCR; each CDR3 protein has one entry. The data contain 400,000 to 450,000 distinct CDR3 sequences, about a sixth of them singletons. The V gene lost 6 bases and the J gene lost 3 bases, with 11 bases spanning the gap. This CDR3 spans 13 amino acids. The data were obtained in a study of T-cell memory formation after mild COVID-19. Findings and caveats of the study: Some clones that responded were present in memory (sampled pre-infection), which suggests cross-reactive memory joined. While clones contracting from day 15 to 85 were balanced between CD4 and CD8, later expanders leaned CD4+.

The chain carries TRBV12-3 or TRBV12-4 and TRBJ1-2; tentatively, D is TRBD1 (5 bases). This receptor was identified in a man aged 18 to 30 who had mild COVID-19 (a few samples of this study predate the infection). Cell type and time point are not known. Sequencing used PBMCs or a T cell subset sorted from them (not recorded which). This CDR3 reads CASSRGGDYGYTF. The DNA for the CDR3 is TGTGCCAGCAGCCGGGGAGGGGACTATGGCTACACCTTC.